This TCR beta chain was found in a study of blood T cells in healthy people across ages. This clonotype was seen ten or more times. Its matching antigen is unknown. Primed by a sample-barcoded 5' primer and a J-beta primer mix, a second PCR proceeded for about 7 to 11 cycles. TCRdb reprocessed the 5' RACE reads via MiXCR and lists one record per CDR3 protein. The sample shows 1.5 million to 2 million distinct CDR3 sequences, 25% to 30% of them seen only once. The CDR3 extends over 14 amino acids. V lost 6 bases and J lost 5, with 16 bases in between. Germline V gene data show CDR1 as ENHRY and CDR2 as SYGVKD. Study-level points and caveats: Long-lived donors had more naive CD4+ cells and higher diversity than aged donors.

The rearrangement uses TRBV10-3 and TRBJ2-5, with D tentatively TRBD1 or TRBD2 (5 bases each). This clonotype originated in a woman between 25 and 40 years old in good health. What was sequenced was blood. In DNA form, the CDR3 reads TGTGCCATCAGCGACGGGGCAGGGAAGGAGACCCAGTACTTC. Protein product: CAISDGAGKETQYF.